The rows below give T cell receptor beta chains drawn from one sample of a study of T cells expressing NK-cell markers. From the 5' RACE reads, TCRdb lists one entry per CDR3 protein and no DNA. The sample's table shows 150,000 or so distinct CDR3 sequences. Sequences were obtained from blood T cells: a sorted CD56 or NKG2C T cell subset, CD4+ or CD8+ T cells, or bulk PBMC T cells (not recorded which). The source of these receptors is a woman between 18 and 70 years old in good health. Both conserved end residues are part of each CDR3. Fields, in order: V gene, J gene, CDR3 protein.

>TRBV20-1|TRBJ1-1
CSASRLRNTEAFF
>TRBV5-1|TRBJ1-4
CASSADLGTNEKLFF
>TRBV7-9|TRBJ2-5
CASSNMGRGQETQYF
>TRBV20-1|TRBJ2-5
CSAREGRLAGGTQETQYF
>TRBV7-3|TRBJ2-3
CASSLGGSLLPTSTDTQYF
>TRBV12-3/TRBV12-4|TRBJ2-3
CASSLPRARTDTQYF
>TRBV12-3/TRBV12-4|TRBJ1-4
CASNRQGASGKLFF
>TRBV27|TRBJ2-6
CASSLRGGVAWANVLTF
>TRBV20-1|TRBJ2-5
CSARATQGAQETQYF
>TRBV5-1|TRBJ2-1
CASKLGGHGSYNEQFF